This T cell receptor beta chain was obtained from a study of control samples from healthy donors and cancer patients (TCRdb year 2020). A note on this clone: There is no known antigen for this receptor. No base qualities exist here, and no much larger clone lies one base off it.

The junction shows trimming of 4 bases on V and 2 bases on J, and the gene matches do not reach 9 bases of it. CDR1 and CDR2 are read off the germline V gene as SGHRS and YFSETQ. The CDR3, from cysteine to phenylalanine, totals 16 residues. Here the CDR3 DNA is all that survives: 48 bases in frame from base 1. The method behind the library was the immunoSEQ multiplex PCR assay. The clones in this table, taken by TCRdb from immuneACCESS, are in-frame only. Not every clone is retained; where verified, under half of the shortfall comes from an unresolved V gene, and the cause of the rest is unknown. In all, the sample holds approximately 130,000 clones, and roughly nine tenths of those were seen once. The ten biggest clones cover roughly 43% of the sample.

This receptor was identified in a middle-aged man in good health. Material for sequencing was blood. The chain links TRBV5-1 with TRBJ1-1, with TRBD1 identical over 9 junction bases. The nucleotides are TGCGCCAGCAGCACCCGGACAGGGGTCCCCAACACTGAAGCTTTCTTT. Translated, it gives CASSTRTGVPNTEAFF.